This TCR beta chain was sequenced in a study of neoadjuvant anti-PD-1 for oral cavity cancer. Study at large: Nivolumab at 3 mg/kg was mostly given biweekly, three to four doses, pre-surgery.

CDR3 length equals 14 residues. Between the trimmed V and J ends, which lost 5 bases and 8 bases, there was a span of 18 bases. Germline CDR1 reads SGHTA; CDR2 reads FQGTGA. To note about this clone: Its antigen is still unknown.

Libraries were prepared by immunoSEQ multiplex PCR; TCRdb keeps only in-frame clonotypes and omits some of them. The sample includes under 8,500 clones, about 55% seen only once; the top ten take around 5.9%. Study-wide results and caveats: Only three patients per response group were TCR-analyzed; validation needed.

This sequence joins TRBV7-3 and TRBJ1-2; D is unclear. The source is a person aged 35-80 years with oral cavity squamous cell carcinoma. Sequencing was performed on tumor tissue, taken before nivolumab (anti-PD-1) treatment. The CDR3 spells CASSPGAEGYGYTF. The CDR3 DNA reads as TGTGCCAGCAGCCCTGGAGCCGAGGGATACGGCTACACCTTC.